This T cell receptor beta chain was recorded in a study of T cell responses to AZD1222 COVID-19 vaccine. Study outcomes and limitations: The span of vaccine-associated CD4 TCRs extended across spike, with dominance at 160-218 and 743-854. When two AZD1222 doses had been given, Spike-specific TCR breadth and depth rose.

The table came from immunoSEQ multiplex PCR; TCRdb's copy has only in-frame clones and leaves some out. The sample consists of 90,000 to 120,000 clones, 89% of them appearing once. Regarding this clone: The target antigen is unknown.

The V end lost 5 bases, the J end lost 6 bases, and 23 bases lay between the germline ends. The CDR3 sequence is 17 residues long. Germline V gives CDR1 MGHDK, CDR2 SYGVNS. This material consisted of peripheral blood, taken on day 0 of AZD1222 vaccination. The source of this sequence is an adult in good health. This sequence joins TRBV25-1 and TRBJ2-1, with D unresolved. CDR3 coding DNA: TGTGCCAGCAGTAATGTCCGGATCCTACAGACCTTCAATGAGCAGTTCTTC. It is translated as CASSNVRILQTFNEQFF.